This is a list of T cell receptor beta chains from one sample in a study. TCRdb re-derived calls from the 5' RACE reads in MiXCR, one entry per CDR3 protein. The sample contains around 9,100 distinct CDR3 sequences, roughly 60% of which appear only once. Input material: tumor-infiltrating memory CD4+ T cells sorted from the breast tumor. These TCRs come from a female donor with breast cancer. CDR3s include the opening cysteine and the closing phenylalanine or tryptophan. A D gene is named only where the DNA matches it firmly. Where a row states a size, it is once, few, many or the class of an expanded clone; other rows omit it.

NA	few	TRBV28	TRBJ2-5	TGTGCCAGCAGTTTACAACCGGAGGGCAGGGGTCAAGAGACCCAGTACTTC	CASSLQPEGRGQETQYF
NA	NA	TRBV4-1	TRBJ2-3	TGCGCCAGCAGCCCAGGGGGGTTTGGGAGGGGAAGCTCTCGAGATACGCAGTATTTT	CASSPGGFGRGSSRDTQYF
NA	NA	TRBV29-1	TRBJ2-5	TGCAGCTATAGCACAATGGGGGTTGAGTACTTC	CSYSTMGVEYF
TRBD1	once	TRBV5-5	TRBJ1-2	TGTGCCAGCAGCTTGACAGGGGACTATGGCTACACCTTC	CASSLTGDYGYTF
NA	few	TRBV4-3	TRBJ2-7	TGCGCCAGCAGCCCCTCAATAACCTACGAGCAGTACTTC	CASSPSITYEQYF
TRBD2	NA	TRBV7-2	TRBJ2-7	TGTGCCAGCAGCCGGGGGACTAGCGGCTACGAGCAGTACTTC	CASSRGTSGYEQYF
NA	NA	TRBV28	TRBJ2-7	TGTGCCAGCCAGTCAGGAGACGACGAGCAGTACTTC	CASQSGDDEQYF
TRBD1	NA	TRBV12-3/TRBV12-4	TRBJ2-5	TGTGCCAGCAGCCTCGGACAGGGTGAGACCCAGTACTTC	CASSLGQGETQYF
NA	NA	TRBV7-9	TRBJ1-2	TGTGCCAGCACCCCGGACAGCCAGTACTATGGCTACACCTTC	CASTPDSQYYGYTF
TRBD1	NA	TRBV7-8	TRBJ2-6	TGTGCCAGCAGTTTCAGGAGGGGACAGGGGCTAACTGGGGCCAACGTCCTGACTTTC	CASSFRRGQGLTGANVLTF
NA	NA	TRBV11-2	TRBJ2-4	TGTGCCAGCAGTCATACCGGGGCCAACATTCAGTACTTC	CASSHTGANIQYF
NA	NA	TRBV5-1	TRBJ2-3	TGCGCCAGCAGAGGACTACCTGATACGCAGTATTTT	CASRGLPDTQYF
NA	NA	TRBV6-5	TRBJ1-4	TGTGCCAGCAGGGGCGGACGACTTAATGAAAAACTGTTTTTT	CASRGGRLNEKLFF
NA	NA	TRBV6-2/TRBV6-3	TRBJ1-1	TGTGCCAGCAGTTCCCCGTATCCCCAGAGAGCTTTCTTT	CASSSPYPQRAFF
TRBD2	NA	TRBV20-1	TRBJ2-3	TGCAGTGCTAGAAAGGCGGGAGGAAGTACAGATACGCAGTATTTT	CSARKAGGSTDTQYF
NA	NA	TRBV10-3	TRBJ1-2	TGTGCCATCAGTGAGTCGGGGGGTGGCCCTCGGGGCTACACCTTC	CAISESGGGPRGYTF
TRBD2	NA	TRBV5-1	TRBJ2-5	TGCGCCAGCAGCCAGGGAGGGCAAGAGACCCAGTACTTC	CASSQGGQETQYF
NA	NA	TRBV27	TRBJ2-3	TGTGCCAGCAGTACGATATGGGGGTCTGAGGCAGACACGCAGTATTTT	CASSTIWGSEADTQYF